The 23 T cell receptor beta chains given below trace back to one sample, sequenced in a study of graft-versus-host responses after intestinal transplantation. The method was immunoSEQ multiplex PCR; TCRdb's version includes in-frame clones alone and lacks a portion of them. This table holds over 80,000 clones, about 82% found once. The sample here was PBMCs, taken 255 days after intestinal transplant. The receptors originated from a human patient who received an intestinal transplant, so some T cells may come from the graft donor.

This rearrangement joins TRBV10-3 to TRBJ1-2, with a weak D call TRBD1 (6 bases). In germline, CDR1 is ENHRY, CDR2 SYGVKD. The CDR3 has 13 residues. Between the trimmed V and J ends, which lost 6 bases and 4 bases, there was a span of 12 bases. CDR3 region: CAISSGVGYGYTF. CDR3 DNA: TGTGCCATCAGCTCAGGGGTAGGCTATGGCTACACCTTC.

This chain connects TRBV27 to TRBJ2-1; D gene uncertain. Germline V gene sequence: CDR1 MNHEY, CDR2 SMNVEV (reference sequence). V was pared by 2 bases and J by 4 bases, with 12 bases between. This CDR3 comprises 15 residues. CDR3 protein: CASSLSGEAYNEQFF. As DNA, the CDR3 is TGTGCCAGCAGTTTAAGTGGCGAGGCATACAATGAGCAGTTCTTC.

The chain recombines TRBV29-1 with TRBJ1-1, with D possibly TRBD1 on 6 matching bases. Trimming shortened V by 4 bases and J by 1 base, and 13 bases separated the two germline ends. Germline values: CDR1 SQVTM, CDR2 ANQGSEA. The CDR3 is 14 residues long. CDR3 in DNA: TGCAGCGTTGGAGCAGGGGTGGGGAACACTGAAGCTTTCTTT. This translates into CSVGAGVGNTEAFF.

The chain couples TRBV28 to TRBJ1-2; TRBD1 matches at 7 bases. CDR1 MDHEN and CDR2 SYDVKM come from the germline V gene. The V segment lost 7 bases and the J segment 5 bases; nucleotides outside the gene matches: 7. This CDR3 has 13 residues. CDR3 amino acids: CASNWDRRYGYTF. CDR3 sequence (DNA): TGTGCCAGCAACTGGGACAGAAGATATGGCTACACCTTC.

V is TRBV28 and J is TRBJ2-1; D unresolved. This CDR3 is built from 15 residues. V was shortened by 2 bases and J by 0 bases, with 8 bases between the two germline ends. CDR1 and CDR2 (germline): MDHEN, SYDVKM. The CDR3 DNA sequence: TGTGCCAGCAGTTTAGGGGTTTCCTCCTACAATGAGCAGTTCTTC. Translating gives CASSLGVSSYNEQFF. The full variable domain, with the rest looked up from reference TRBV28 and TRBJ2-1, is DVKVTQSSRYLVKRTGEKVFLECVQDMDHENMFWYRQDPGLGLRLIYFSYDVKMKEKGDIPEGYSVSREKKERFSLILESASTNQTSMYLCASSLGVSSYNEQFFGPGTRLTVL.

The gene calls are TRBV5-6 and TRBJ1-6; the D gene is possibly TRBD1 (5 bases). The CDR3 has 16 amino acids. Trimming pared 2 bases from V and 4 bases from J, leaving 13 bases between. Germline lookup yields CDR1 SGHDT and CDR2 YYEEEE. CDR3 nucleotides: TGTGCCAGCAGCTTTCAGGGCTCGCCGTATAATTCACCCCTCCACTTT. The encoded protein is CASSFQGSPYNSPLHF.

This clone occurred many times. V is TRBV16 and J is TRBJ2-7; possibly TRBD1 for D (6 bases). Germline V lookup: CDR1 KGHSY, CDR2 FQNENV. The CDR3 extends over 15 amino acids. V lost 3 bases and J lost 3, with 15 bases in between. DNA for the CDR3: TGTGCCAGCAGCCACCAAACAGGGCTCGACTACGAGCAGTACTTC. This sequence encodes CASSHQTGLDYEQYF.

This chain uses TRBV27 with TRBJ2-1, with D possibly TRBD2 on 5 matching bases. The V gene's germline CDR1 is MNHEY and CDR2 SMNVEV (reference sequence). The CDR3 covers 13 residues. Trimming shortened V by 5 bases and J by 3 bases, and 8 bases separated the two germline ends. The CDR3 protein is CASSTRDYNEQFF. The CDR3 nucleotides read TGTGCCAGCAGTACTAGGGACTACAATGAGCAGTTCTTC.

This chain connects TRBV9 to TRBJ1-1, with a weak D call TRBD1 (5 bases). The V gene lost 4 bases and the J gene lost 7 bases, with 14 bases spanning the gap. CDR3 length: 13 residues. The V gene's germline CDR1 is SGDLS and CDR2 YYNGEE. The CDR3, as DNA: TGTGCCAGCAGCTTGGAGGGGCTGGGTGAAGCTTTCTTT. Protein: CASSLEGLGEAFF.

Written as DNA, the CDR3 is TGCGCCAGCAGCTTGGGGACAGGGGGCATCGGGGAGCTGTTTTTT. Translating it yields CASSLGTGGIGELFF. The V and J genes are TRBV5-1 and TRBJ2-2, with 11 bases fitting TRBD1. Germline CDR1 is SGHRS and CDR2 is YFSETQ. Trimming cost V 0 bases and J 7 bases; bases outside gene matches: 2. The CDR3 loop spans 15 amino acids.

This clone was observed once. The chain joins TRBV15 to TRBJ1-2; D perhaps matches TRBD1 (5 bases). The CDR3 has 14 amino acids. Trimming pared 0 bases from V and 3 bases from J, leaving 8 bases between. In germline, CDR1 is LNHNV, CDR2 YYDKDF (reference sequence). Written as DNA, the CDR3 is TGTGCCACCAGCAGAGATCAGGGTCACTATGGCTACACCTTC. The encoded protein is CATSRDQGHYGYTF.

This sequence joins TRBV6-6 and TRBJ2-7; possibly TRBD1 for D (5 bases). Trimming stripped 5 bases from V and 2 bases from J, with 13 bases between. The CDR3 is 14 amino acids. The V gene's germline CDR1 is MNHNY and CDR2 SVGAGI (reference sequence). In DNA form, the CDR3 reads TGTGCCAGCAGTCGCACAGGTCCTCCCTACGAGCAGTACTTC. It encodes CASSRTGPPYEQYF.

The chain couples TRBV9 to TRBJ2-3; D is perhaps TRBD2 (5 bases). CDR3 length equals 16 residues. V gave up 0 bases and J gave up 6 bases, with 17 bases separating them. CDR1 is SGDLS and CDR2 is YYNGEE in the germline V gene. The CDR3: CASSVATRTPVDTQYF. CDR3 nucleotide sequence: TGTGCCAGCAGCGTAGCTACAAGGACTCCGGTCGATACGCAGTATTTT.

In this sample, this clone turned up once. This chain joins TRBV2 and TRBJ2-7; D is uncertain. Trimming took off 1 base at V and 4 bases at J, with 5 bases between the two ends. CDR1 and CDR2 from the germline V gene are SNHLY and FYNNEI. The CDR3 extends over 12 amino acids. CDR3 DNA sequence: TGTGCCAGCAGTGAAGGTAGTTACGAGCAGTACTTC. The encoded protein is CASSEGSYEQYF.

This clone was seen once. This sequence joins TRBV11-2 and TRBJ1-2; D is perhaps TRBD1 (5 bases). V shed 0 bases and J shed 8 bases, with 13 bases lying between them. The CDR3 spans 14 residues. Germline CDR1 SGHAT, CDR2 FQNNGV. For the CDR3, the DNA is TGTGCCAGCAGCTTAGATAGGTGGGACGGAGGCTACACCTTC. It codes for CASSLDRWDGGYTF.

This sequence joins TRBV5-1 and TRBJ2-6; D is unresolved. Germline V CDR1 and CDR2: SGHRS, YFSETQ. The CDR3 sequence is 14 residues long. V dropped 5 bases and J dropped 0 bases, with 6 bases sitting between them. CDR3 sequence: CASRDGSGANVLTF. For the CDR3, the DNA is TGCGCCAGCAGAGACGGCTCTGGGGCCAACGTCCTGACTTTC.

CDR3 DNA sequence: TGCGCCAGCAGCCAAGTGGGCGGGGGCCTCTACAATGAGCAGTTCTTC. It translates to CASSQVGGGLYNEQFF. This chain uses TRBV4-3 with TRBJ2-1, with D perhaps matching TRBD2 (7 bases). Germline lookup yields CDR1 LGHNA and CDR2 YSLEER. The length of the CDR3 is 16 residues. V dropped 1 base and J dropped 3 bases, with 13 bases sitting between them.

This clone was seen a single time. The rearrangement uses TRBV5-1 and TRBJ1-2, with D perhaps TRBD1 (5 bases). The CDR3 runs to 15 residues. The V gene's germline CDR1 is SGHRS and CDR2 YFSETQ. Trimming stripped 4 bases from V and 2 bases from J, with 15 bases between. CDR3 protein: CASSPGTSVNYGYTF. The CDR3 nucleotides read TGCGCCAGCAGCCCCGGGACGTCAGTCAACTATGGCTACACCTTC.

Here the CDR3 DNA reads TGCGCCAGCAGCTTGGAGGGGAACACTGAAGCTTTCTTT. Amino acid sequence: CASSLEGNTEAFF. The chain carries TRBV5-1 and TRBJ1-1; D unresolved. The V end lost 0 bases, the J end lost 1 base, and 4 bases lay between the germline ends. Germline values: CDR1 SGHRS, CDR2 YFSETQ. The CDR3 length is 13 residues.

V is TRBV5-6 and J is TRBJ2-3; 9 bases align to TRBD1. Losses at the gene ends were 1 base for V and 1 base for J; bases not matched to a gene: 4. The CDR3 consists of 16 residues. The germline gives CDR1 SGHDT, CDR2 YYEEEE. The CDR3 reads CASSLNRGQGTDTQYF. The CDR3 nucleotides are TGTGCCAGCAGCTTGAACAGGGGGCAAGGCACAGATACGCAGTATTTT.

The V gene is TRBV19, the J gene TRBJ2-5; D is ambiguous. The CDR3 sequence is 14 residues long. CDR1 and CDR2 from the germline V gene are LNHDA and SQIVND (reference sequence). Deletions cut 7 bases from V and 0 bases from J, with 12 bases between. DNA of the CDR3: TGTGCCAGTACCGACGGCCTGTACCAAGAGACCCAGTACTTC. It yields the protein CASTDGLYQETQYF.

The chain couples TRBV19 to TRBJ2-1; 8 nucleotides match TRBD2. Germline V gene lookup returns CDR1 LNHDA and CDR2 SQIVND (reference sequence). There are 14 residues in the CDR3. J was trimmed by 7 bases and V by 2 bases; bases with no gene match: 4. The CDR3, as DNA: TGTGCCAGTAGTATAAGCGGGAGTTTAAATGAGCAGTTCTTC. Translated, it gives CASSISGSLNEQFF.

This clone showed up just once. This chain uses TRBV28 with TRBJ1-1; D is unclear. V dropped 6 bases and J dropped 1 base, with 9 bases sitting between them. The CDR3 extends over 13 amino acids. Germline assignment: CDR1 MDHEN and CDR2 SYDVKM. The CDR3 spells CASSYGPNTEAFF. For the CDR3, the DNA is TGTGCCAGCAGCTATGGGCCGAACACTGAAGCTTTCTTT.